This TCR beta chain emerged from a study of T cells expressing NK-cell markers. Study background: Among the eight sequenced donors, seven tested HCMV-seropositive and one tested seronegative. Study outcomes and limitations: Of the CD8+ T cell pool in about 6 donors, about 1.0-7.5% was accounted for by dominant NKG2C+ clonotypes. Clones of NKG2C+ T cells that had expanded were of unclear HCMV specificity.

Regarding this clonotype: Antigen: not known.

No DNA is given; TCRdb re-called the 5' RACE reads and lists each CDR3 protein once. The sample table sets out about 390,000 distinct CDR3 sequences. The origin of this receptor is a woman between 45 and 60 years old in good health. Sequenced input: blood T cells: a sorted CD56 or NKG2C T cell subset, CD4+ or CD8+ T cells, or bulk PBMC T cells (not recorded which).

CDR3 amino acids: CASRTGTNTEAFF. The chain combines TRBV7-9 with TRBJ1-1; the D gene TCRdb calls, TRBD1, cannot be checked with no DNA. Germline assignment: CDR1 SEHNR and CDR2 FQNEAQ (reference sequence). This CDR3 has 13 amino acids. Supplemented by reference TRBV7-9 and TRBJ1-1, the full variable domain reads DTGVSQNPRHKITKRGQNVTFRCDPISEHNRLYWYRQTLGQGPEFLTYFQNEAQLEKSRLLSDRFSAERPKGSFSTLEIQRTEQGDSAMYLCASRTGTNTEAFFGQGTRLTVV.